The clone carrying this T cell receptor beta chain has a single count. Its target is unknown. Per germline, CDR1 LGHNA and CDR2 YNFKEQ. J lost 6 bases, V lost 0 bases, and 12 bases had no gene match. The CDR3 is 17 amino acids. The data are from a study of cytomegalovirus exposure and HLA in healthy donors. Study overall: From HLA-typed donors, an early data release held roughly 89 million unique TCRs. Broader study findings: TCR beta V- and J-gene trimming, according to a later analysis, was linked to a missense DCLRE1C variant. Association of roughly 17,000 TCR beta sequences with HLA alleles was found at 0.05 false discovery rate in a later analysis.

The PCR was carried out with 60 Vbeta primers and 13 Jbeta primers. Method: immunoSEQ multiplex PCR; TCRdb's copy keeps in-frame clones and lacks some. The table records more than 80,000 clones, 60% to 80% of them present only once. The J gene is TRBJ2-3, the V gene TRBV4-2; 7 bases map to TRBD2. The source material was PBMCs. The receptor was derived from a woman in her sixties or seventies in good health and CMV-seropositive. The CDR3 DNA sequence: TGTGCCAGCAGCCAAGATCGCCGGACTAGAGGTGCGGATACGCAGTATTTT. This sequence encodes CASSQDRRTRGADTQYF.